One and the same sample provided the 19 T cell receptor beta chains below, sequenced in a study of cytomegalovirus exposure and HLA in healthy donors (dated 2017 in TCRdb). The method behind the library was the immunoSEQ multiplex PCR assay. For the multiplex PCR, a mixture combining 60 forward primers for TCR Vbeta segments and 13 reverse primers for TCR Jbeta segments was used. TCRdb took this table from immuneACCESS and kept in-frame rearrangements with V and J called. Such tables lack part of the clones; where checked against another copy, unresolved V genes explain under half of the gap, and the rest is unexplained. Counted in this sample were 100,000 to 150,000 clones; around 80% of them appeared once. Approximately 9.1% of the sample lies in the top ten. Sequencing used PBMCs. These TCRs come from a woman aged 45-65 years in good health and CMV-seropositive.

The V gene is TRBV7-3, the J gene TRBJ2-7; possible D gene TRBD2, 6 bases. Per germline, CDR1 SGHTA and CDR2 FQGTGA. This CDR3 comprises 13 residues. With 5 bases removed from V and 4 bases from J, the gap between germline ends came to 12 bases. CDR3: CASSPRRGYEQYF. In nucleotides, the CDR3 is TGTGCCAGCAGCCCCCGCCGGGGGTACGAGCAGTACTTC.

The rearrangement joins TRBV29-1 to TRBJ2-2; possible D gene TRBD1, 6 bases. The ends were cut back, 7 bases at V and 0 bases at J, with 15 bases in the middle. This CDR3 contains 15 residues. Germline assignment: CDR1 SQVTM and CDR2 ANQGSEA. In DNA, the CDR3 is TGCAGCGCCCGGCAGGGGAGCGCGAACACCGGGGAGCTGTTTTTT. Protein sequence: CSARQGSANTGELFF.

The chain joins TRBV5-1 to TRBJ2-7; 8 bases map to TRBD1. Trimming cost V 7 bases and J 4 bases; bases outside gene matches: 13. The CDR3 spans 15 residues. The germline V gene has CDR1 SGHRS and CDR2 YFSETQ. CDR3 sequence reads: CASQPGYGTGYEQYF. The CDR3 DNA follows: TGCGCCAGCCAACCCGGCTACGGGACAGGATACGAGCAGTACTTC.

The chain recombines TRBV5-6 with TRBJ1-1; 7 bases map to TRBD1. With V trimmed by 0 bases and J by 0 bases, 5 bases remained unmatched. The CDR3 is made up of 16 amino acids. CDR1 is SGHDT and CDR2 is YYEEEE in the germline V gene. CDR3: CASSLAWDRVNTEAFF. The CDR3 DNA reads TGTGCCAGCAGCTTGGCCTGGGACAGAGTGAACACTGAAGCTTTCTTT.

This chain uses TRBV9 with TRBJ2-3; no clear D gene. The CDR3 totals 14 residues. V lost 0 bases, J lost 5 bases, and 10 bases lay in between. The germline gives CDR1 SGDLS, CDR2 YYNGEE. CDR3 in DNA: TGTGCCAGCAGCGTAGCCCCCCGACAAGATACGCAGTATTTT. Translating it yields CASSVAPRQDTQYF.

Written as DNA, the CDR3 is TGTGCCAGCAGATTGGTCGGGCAGCCCCAGCATTTT. Its protein is CASRLVGQPQHF. The gene calls are TRBV6-1 and TRBJ1-5; D is undetermined. The V end lost 6 bases, the J end lost 7 bases, and 10 bases lay between the germline ends. The CDR3 covers 12 residues. CDR1 is MNHNS, CDR2 SASEGT, per germline.

The chain employs TRBV2 and TRBJ2-4, with 7 bases that match TRBD1. V shed 4 bases, J shed 7 bases, and the junction held 1 base outside the gene matches. The CDR3 runs to 12 residues. CDR1 SNHLY and CDR2 FYNNEI come from the germline V gene. The CDR3 reads CASSVTGNIQYF. In DNA form, the CDR3 reads TGTGCCAGCAGTGTGACAGGGAACATTCAGTACTTC.

This rearrangement joins TRBV5-1 to TRBJ1-2; D gene unclear. The CDR3 runs to 16 residues. The V gene lost 3 bases and the J gene lost 4 bases, with 19 bases spanning the gap. Germline CDR1 reads SGHRS; CDR2 reads YFSETQ. Here the CDR3 reads CASSSGEIKGPYGYTF. As DNA, the CDR3 is TGCGCCAGCAGCTCCGGGGAAATTAAGGGCCCCTATGGCTACACCTTC.

This chain joins TRBV4-1 and TRBJ2-3; D is perhaps TRBD2 (5 bases). CDR1 is MGHRA and CDR2 is YSYEKL in the germline V gene. The V end lost 0 bases, the J end lost 2 bases, and 9 bases lay between the germline ends. The CDR3 has 15 residues. The CDR3 sequence is CASSQDGLYTDTQYF. DNA of the CDR3: TGCGCCAGCAGCCAAGATGGACTCTACACAGATACGCAGTATTTT.

As concerns this clone: The same CDR3 can be traced to other DNA sequences in this sample. This chain uses TRBV5-1 with TRBJ2-5; perhaps TRBD1 as D (5 bases). This CDR3 has 12 residues. Germline values: CDR1 SGHRS, CDR2 YFSETQ. V shed 4 bases and J shed 2 bases, with 6 bases lying between them. CDR3 sequence reads: CASSQGQETQYF. The CDR3 DNA is TGCGCCAGCAGCCAGGGACAAGAGACCCAGTACTTC.

The chain is built from TRBV7-2 and TRBJ1-3; tentative D call: TRBD1 (5 bases). The CDR3 is made up of 15 amino acids. Germline CDR1 reads SGHTA; CDR2 reads FQGNSA. The V end lost 3 bases, the J end lost 3 bases, and 12 bases lay between the germline ends. Written as DNA, the CDR3 is TGTGCCAGCAGCTTGTCAGGGCGGGGTGGAAACACCATATATTTT. It yields the protein CASSLSGRGGNTIYF.

This chain links TRBV30 with TRBJ2-7, with a weak D call TRBD2 (6 bases). CDR1 and CDR2 from the germline V gene are GTSNPN and SVGIG (reference sequence). The V gene lost 0 bases and the J gene lost 1 base, with 13 bases spanning the gap. This CDR3 has 15 amino acids. The CDR3 DNA is TGTGCCTGGAGTGTAAGGAGGGGCCGGTCCTACGAGCAGTACTTC. Translated: CAWSVRRGRSYEQYF.

This clone was counted once. J is TRBJ1-1 and V is TRBV29-1; D is undetermined. There are 11 residues in the CDR3. Germline V lookup: CDR1 SQVTM, CDR2 ANQGSEA. In nucleotides, the CDR3 is TGCGGTTCCACGGGGAACACTGAAGCTTTCTTT. It translates to CGSTGNTEAFF. Complete variable domain (other parts from reference TRBV29-1 and TRBJ1-1): SAVISQKPSRDICQRGTSLTIQCQVDSQVTMMFWYRQQPGQSLTLIATANQGSEATYESGFVIDKFPISRPNLTFSTLTVSNMSPEDSSIYLCGSTGNTEAFFGQGTRLTVV.

In this sample, this clone turned up a few times. The rearrangement joins TRBV2 to TRBJ2-2; TRBD1 agrees at 8 bases. The V gene's germline CDR1 is SNHLY and CDR2 FYNNEI. Unmatched junction bases numbered 9, after V lost 6 bases and J lost 6 bases. The CDR3 runs 15 residues. CDR3 nucleotide sequence: TGTGCCAGCAGCGTCCGGACAGGGTCGGCCGGGGAGCTGTTTTTT. It encodes CASSVRTGSAGELFF.

V and J are TRBV4-3 and TRBJ1-2; D perhaps matches TRBD1 (6 bases). The V end was cut by 4 bases, the J end by 2 bases, with 14 bases between. The CDR3 contains 15 residues. Germline V CDR1 and CDR2: LGHNA, YSLEER. The CDR3 loop is CASSLISTGNYGYTF. DNA for the CDR3: TGCGCCAGCAGCCTAATTTCGACAGGAAACTATGGCTACACCTTC.

The rearrangement links TRBV29-1 to TRBJ2-1; TRBD2 matches at 9 bases. V gave up 6 bases and J gave up 5 bases; unmatched junction bases: 5. This CDR3 comprises 13 residues. The V gene's germline CDR1 is SQVTM and CDR2 ANQGSEA. The CDR3 sequence is CSVRLAENNEQFF. DNA for the CDR3: TGCAGCGTCAGACTAGCGGAAAACAATGAGCAGTTCTTC.

The chain uses TRBV7-9 and TRBJ2-6; 8 bases agree with TRBD1. This CDR3 has 18 residues. Germline CDR1 reads SEHNR; CDR2 reads FQNEAQ (reference sequence). V shed 6 bases and J 0 bases; nucleotides not matched to a gene: 10. This CDR3 is CASRDREPHDSGANVLTF. In nucleotides, the CDR3 is TGTGCCAGCAGGGACAGGGAGCCTCACGACTCTGGGGCCAACGTCCTGACTTTC.

This clone was seen just once. The rearrangement joins TRBV7-2 to TRBJ2-7, with TRBD1 as a possible D gene (5 bases). V lost 3 bases and J lost 0, with 15 bases in between. The length of the CDR3 is 16 residues. In germline, CDR1 is SGHTA, CDR2 FQGNSA. The CDR3 DNA is TGTGCCAGCAGCTTCCAGACAGAGATCTCCTCCTACGAGCAGTACTTC. It translates to CASSFQTEISSYEQYF. The entire variable domain, with the rest obtained from reference TRBV7-2 and TRBJ2-7, is as follows: GAGVSQSPSNKVTEKGKDVELRCDPISGHTALYWYRQSLGQGLEFLIYFQGNSAPDKSGLPSDRFSAERTGGSVSTLTIQRTQQEDSAVYLCASSFQTEISSYEQYFGPGTRLTVT.

This clone was detected only a few times. The chain is built from TRBV18 and TRBJ1-2, with TRBD1 as a possible D gene (5 bases). Germline assignment: CDR1 KGHSH and CDR2 LQKENI. Trimming took off 2 bases at V and 2 bases at J, with 12 bases between the two ends. The CDR3 runs to 15 residues. The CDR3 sequence: CASSPDMAGNYGYTF. In nucleotides, the CDR3 is TGTGCCAGCTCACCAGACATGGCAGGGAACTATGGCTACACCTTC.